What follows is one T cell receptor (beta chain) and its context. These data come from a study of blood T cell repertoires in COVID-19. Looking at the study overall: Sample material is recorded as cDNA or gDNA derived from T cells, B-cell-depleted T cells, or PBMCs.

The CDR3 totals 17 residues. V was cut by 5 bases and J by 4 bases, with 23 bases left in between. Germline V gene lookup returns CDR1 MNHEY and CDR2 SMNVEV (reference sequence). The assay was immunoSEQ multiplex PCR, and TCRdb's table has in-frame clones only and misses some. The sample has under 200,000 clones, around 77% seen once; the top ten hold 6.5% to 8%. The clonotype was recovered from a man in his sixties or seventies with active or convalescent COVID-19. The genes are TRBV27 and TRBJ1-2, with D possibly matching TRBD1 (5 bases). Sequenced: peripheral blood. The CDR3 DNA sequence: TGTGCCAGCAGTCCCCTCCTGGGAACAGGATGGGGCTATGGCTACACCTTC. Its translation: CASSPLLGTGWGYGYTF.